Each of the 28 T cell receptor beta chains below was sequenced from the same sample in a study of blood T cells in healthy people across ages. Combining a sample-barcoded 5' primer with a J-beta primer mix, a second PCR ran for about 7 to 12 cycles. TCRdb processed the 5' RACE reads anew with MiXCR; each CDR3 protein has one entry. Of 1.5 million to 2 million distinct CDR3 sequences listed, 49% are singletons. Sequenced input: blood. These receptors originate from a woman aged 40-49 years in good health.

This clonotype was observed a few times. The chain combines TRBV29-1 with TRBJ2-7; D is perhaps TRBD2 (6 bases). The CDR3 has 13 amino acids. V was pared by 4 bases and J by 3 bases, with 13 bases between. From germline, CDR1 is SQVTM and CDR2 ANQGSEA. The CDR3 nucleotides read TGCAGCGTTGGGGGACTGGGAATCTACGAGCAGTACTTC. Translation: CSVGGLGIYEQYF.

The V and J genes are TRBV2 and TRBJ2-4; TRBD1 is a possible D gene (6 bases). CDR1 is SNHLY, CDR2 FYNNEI, per germline. Trimming removed 5 bases at V and 4 bases at J, with 12 bases between. This CDR3 has 14 residues. The DNA of the CDR3 is TGTGCCAGCAGTTTCGAACAGGGAAAAAACATTCAGTACTTC. The encoded protein is CASSFEQGKNIQYF.

This clonotype was recorded at least ten times. The chain is built from TRBV28 and TRBJ2-1; D unresolved. V lost 6 bases, J lost 8 bases, and 20 bases lay in between. The CDR3 has 15 residues. The germline V gene encodes CDR1 MDHEN and CDR2 SYDVKM. CDR3 in DNA: TGTGCCAGCAGGCCACCCGGGCAGACCAAGGATGAGCAGTTCTTC. This codes for CASRPPGQTKDEQFF. The full variable domain, its missing parts supplied by reference TRBV28 and TRBJ2-1, is DVKVTQSSRYLVKRTGEKVFLECVQDMDHENMFWYRQDPGLGLRLIYFSYDVKMKEKGDIPEGYSVSREKKERFSLILESASTNQTSMYLCASRPPGQTKDEQFFGPGTRLTVL.

This clonotype was counted a few times. The rearrangement joins TRBV6-2 or TRBV6-3 to TRBJ2-1; D is ambiguous. Germline CDR1 and CDR2: MNHEY and SVGEGT. The germline V and J ends were trimmed by 0 bases and 0 bases, with 9 bases remaining between them. This CDR3 has 16 residues. The DNA of the CDR3 is TGTGCCAGCAGTTACTCTGGGCTAAGCTCCTACAATGAGCAGTTCTTC. As protein: CASSYSGLSSYNEQFF.

This clonotype turned up a few times. The chain recombines TRBV4-1 with TRBJ1-2; D is unresolved. The CDR3 consists of 15 residues. The germline V gene has CDR1 MGHRA and CDR2 YSYEKL. V was clipped by 0 bases and J by 6 bases, with 14 bases between them. CDR3 sequence: CASSQDEVIINGYTF. CDR3 sequence (DNA): TGCGCCAGCAGCCAAGATGAGGTAATCATTAATGGCTACACCTTC.

This clonotype was seen only a few times. The chain has TRBV6-5 and TRBJ2-5; the D gene is possibly TRBD1 (6 bases). The CDR3 covers 12 residues. V was pared by 6 bases and J by 4 bases, with 9 bases between. Germline lookup yields CDR1 MNHEY and CDR2 SVGAGI. The CDR3 sequence is CASRQGLETQYF. For the CDR3, the DNA is TGTGCCAGCAGGCAGGGGTTAGAGACCCAGTACTTC.

The rearrangement joins TRBV10-3 to TRBJ2-6, with D uncertain. CDR1 and CDR2 (germline): ENHRY, SYGVKD. Trimming left V 8 bases short and J 0 bases short, with 5 bases between. The CDR3 covers 13 residues. The CDR3: CAIGSSGANVLTF. CDR3 nucleotide sequence: TGTGCCATCGGCAGCTCTGGGGCCAACGTCCTGACTTTC.

The gene calls are TRBV4-3 and TRBJ1-5, with no clear D. The V and J ends lost 3 bases and 0 bases respectively, with 12 bases between them. The CDR3 length is 16 residues. Germline assignment: CDR1 LGHNA and CDR2 YSLEER. The CDR3 sequence is CASSHIGPPSNQPQHF. The CDR3 bases are TGCGCCAGCAGCCACATTGGACCTCCTAGCAATCAGCCCCAGCATTTT.

The V and J genes are TRBV14 and TRBJ1-2; tentatively, D is TRBD1 (5 bases). The CDR3 extends over 15 amino acids. Germline lookup yields CDR1 SGHDN and CDR2 FVKESK. V was shortened by 1 base and J by 2 bases, with 11 bases between the two germline ends. The CDR3 DNA follows: TGTGCCAGCAGCCAAGGCCCGGGGCTCAACTATGGCTACACCTTC. This gives the protein CASSQGPGLNYGYTF.

The gene calls are TRBV9 and TRBJ2-7; 10 bases agree with TRBD2. The V segment lost 0 bases and the J segment 0 bases; nucleotides outside the gene matches: 3. The germline V gene has CDR1 SGDLS and CDR2 YYNGEE. The CDR3 sequence is 16 residues long. This chain's CDR3 is CASSVGSGGSSYEQYF. The DNA of the CDR3 is TGTGCCAGCAGCGTAGGTAGCGGGGGGAGCTCCTACGAGCAGTACTTC.

This clonotype was seen more than once but under ten times. The rearrangement links TRBV7-2 to TRBJ2-5; D may be TRBD1 (6 bases). CDR3 length: 14 amino acids. With 0 bases removed from V and 3 bases from J, the gap between germline ends came to 8 bases. Germline CDR1 and CDR2: SGHTA and FQGNSA. The CDR3 loop reads CASSLAGDKETQYF. CDR3 DNA: TGTGCCAGCAGCTTAGCGGGGGACAAAGAGACCCAGTACTTC.

This chain joins TRBV5-1 and TRBJ2-7; the match to TRBD2 covers 8 bases. V shed 2 bases and J 4 bases; nucleotides not matched to a gene: 5. The CDR3 extends over 14 amino acids. Germline CDR1 reads SGHRS; CDR2 reads YFSETQ. The CDR3 protein is CASSFGSSGYEQYF. The CDR3 nucleotides are TGCGCCAGCAGCTTCGGGTCTAGCGGGTACGAGCAGTACTTC.

The chain is built from TRBV7-9 and TRBJ2-1; 12 bases map to TRBD1. The CDR3 length is 15 residues. V trimming: 5 bases; J trimming: 7 bases; junction bases outside the gene matches: 6. CDR1 is SEHNR, CDR2 FQNEAQ, per germline (reference sequence). The CDR3 reads CASSIRDRGLNEQFF. The CDR3 coding sequence is TGTGCCAGCAGCATCCGGGACAGGGGGCTGAATGAGCAGTTCTTC.

V is TRBV11-1 and J is TRBJ1-6; D is perhaps TRBD1 (5 bases). Germline loops: CDR1 SGHAT, CDR2 FQDESV (reference sequence). V shed 4 bases and J shed 8 bases, with 12 bases lying between them. CDR3 size: 14 residues. The CDR3 region is CASSSRDFHSPLHF. CDR3 in DNA: TGTGCCAGCAGCTCCCGGGACTTTCATTCACCCCTCCACTTT.

The chain uses TRBV7-9 and TRBJ1-2; D gene unclear. The CDR3 is 15 amino acids. Germline loops: CDR1 SEHNR, CDR2 FQNEAQ (reference sequence). The V and J ends lost 2 bases and 4 bases respectively, with 14 bases between them. CDR3 nucleotide sequence: TGTGCCAGCAGCTTATTAAGGGAAGGAAGCTATGGCTACACCTTC. This sequence encodes CASSLLREGSYGYTF. Looking up the rest from reference TRBV7-9 and TRBJ1-2 gives the full variable domain: DTGVSQNPRHKITKRGQNVTFRCDPISEHNRLYWYRQTLGQGPEFLTYFQNEAQLEKSRLLSDRFSAERPKGSFSTLEIQRTEQGDSAMYLCASSLLREGSYGYTFGSGTRLTVV.

V and J are TRBV10-3 and TRBJ2-4, with D unclear. V was trimmed by 3 bases and J by 6 bases, leaving 9 bases between them. The CDR3 runs 13 residues. Germline values: CDR1 ENHRY, CDR2 SYGVKD. The CDR3 DNA reads TGTGCCATCAGTGACATGGATCGAAACATTCAGTACTTC. It specifies CAISDMDRNIQYF.

This clonotype was recorded a few times. The chain carries TRBV12-3 or TRBV12-4 and TRBJ2-7; D might be TRBD1 (5 bases). V dropped 3 bases and J dropped 0 bases, with 12 bases sitting between them. This CDR3 has 15 residues. The CDR3 sequence is CASSFSSGISYEQYF. In DNA form, the CDR3 reads TGTGCCAGCAGTTTTAGTTCAGGGATCTCCTACGAGCAGTACTTC.

V and J are TRBV21-1 and TRBJ2-1; the table's D call, TRBD2, was not checked against the DNA. TRBV21-1 is described as a pseudogene. This CDR3 comprises 14 residues. The CDR3 spells CASTSGGKPNEQFF. CDR3 DNA: TGTGCCAGCACTAGCGGGGGAAAACCCAATGAGCAGTTCTTC.

The genes are TRBV20-1 and TRBJ2-1, with D uncertain. This CDR3 spans 13 amino acids. Trimming shortened V by 2 bases and J by 3 bases, and 8 bases separated the two germline ends. Germline CDR1 and CDR2: DFQATT and SNEGSKA (reference sequence). The CDR3 loop reads CSARIRLYNEQFF. The CDR3 coding sequence is TGCAGTGCTAGAATCCGGCTCTACAATGAGCAGTTCTTC.

The chain recombines TRBV5-1 with TRBJ1-1, with unresolved D. This CDR3 contains 13 residues. Trimming pared 4 bases from V and 1 base from J, leaving 8 bases between. Germline V lookup: CDR1 SGHRS, CDR2 YFSETQ. The CDR3 DNA reads TGCGCCAGCAGCCCGCCGCGGAACACTGAAGCTTTCTTT. This gives the protein CASSPPRNTEAFF.

This clonotype has only one observation. The chain has TRBV20-1 and TRBJ1-2, with 7 nucleotides matching TRBD1. After removal of 6 bases from V and 6 bases from J, the junction contained 7 bases not matched to a gene. The CDR3 runs to 12 residues. Germline loops: CDR1 DFQATT, CDR2 SNEGSKA (reference sequence). CDR3 region: CSARRQGHGYTF. The CDR3 nucleotides are TGCAGTGCCCGGCGACAGGGACATGGCTACACCTTC.

This clonotype was recorded a few times. The J gene is TRBJ2-5, the V gene TRBV20-1; a possible D gene is TRBD1 (6 bases). Trimming left V 5 bases short and J 2 bases short, with 15 bases between. The CDR3 totals 14 residues. Germline CDR1 is DFQATT and CDR2 is SNEGSKA (reference sequence). In nucleotides, the CDR3 is TGCAGTGCTGGACGAGGACAGATTCAAGAGACCCAGTACTTC. Amino acid sequence: CSAGRGQIQETQYF.

In its sample, this clonotype was seen once. The CDR3 DNA reads as TGCAGTGCTAAACGACTGGGCGGGTCGGGGGGCTACACCTTC. It codes for CSAKRLGGSGGYTF. The V and J genes are TRBV20-1 and TRBJ1-2, with D uncertain. V lost 4 bases and J 8 bases, leaving 20 bases between the germline ends. CDR1 and CDR2 from the germline V gene are DFQATT and SNEGSKA (reference sequence). The CDR3 has 14 residues.

The chain has TRBV29-1 and TRBJ2-1; 7 bases agree with TRBD2. Germline loops: CDR1 SQVTM, CDR2 ANQGSEA. Unmatched junction bases numbered 16, after V lost 8 bases and J lost 3 bases. This CDR3 spans 16 amino acids. The CDR3 DNA reads as TGCAGCACCGCCCCACGAGCGGGACCTTTCTACAATGAGCAGTTCTTC. It yields the protein CSTAPRAGPFYNEQFF.

V gene TRBV13 combines with J gene TRBJ2-3; 7 bases match TRBD1. V shed 4 bases, J shed 2 bases, and the junction held 6 bases outside the gene matches. The CDR3 is 15 residues long. The germline CDR1 and CDR2 sequences are PRHDT and FYEKMQ (reference sequence). CDR3 DNA: TGTGCCAGCAGCTCCGGGACAGAGACCACAGATACGCAGTATTTT. Translated, it gives CASSSGTETTDTQYF.

This clonotype turned up a few times. This chain links TRBV29-1 with TRBJ2-3, with D possibly TRBD2 on 7 matching bases. This CDR3 has 15 residues. Germline V gene lookup returns CDR1 SQVTM and CDR2 ANQGSEA. The germline V and J ends were trimmed by 4 bases and 5 bases, with 19 bases remaining between them. CDR3 sequence: CSVATGRGAGDTQYF. The CDR3, as DNA: TGCAGCGTTGCTACCGGCCGGGGGGCCGGAGATACGCAGTATTTT.

This rearrangement joins TRBV7-2 to TRBJ2-6; tentative D call: TRBD2 (5 bases). The CDR3 consists of 15 residues. V lost 6 bases, J lost 5 bases, and 14 bases lay in between. Germline V gives CDR1 SGHTA, CDR2 FQGNSA. CDR3 amino acids: CASSASRGRANVLTF. The CDR3 bases are TGTGCCAGCAGTGCCAGTCGGGGTAGGGCCAACGTCCTGACTTTC.

The count of this clonotype is one. J is TRBJ2-1 and V is TRBV9; TRBD1 agrees at 8 bases. The CDR3 length is 13 residues. Per germline, CDR1 SGDLS and CDR2 YYNGEE. After removal of 3 bases from V and 9 bases from J, the junction contained 5 bases not matched to a gene. The CDR3 nucleotides are TGTGCCAGCAGCGGAGACAGGGGCCGTGAGCAGTTCTTC. Translating gives CASSGDRGREQFF.